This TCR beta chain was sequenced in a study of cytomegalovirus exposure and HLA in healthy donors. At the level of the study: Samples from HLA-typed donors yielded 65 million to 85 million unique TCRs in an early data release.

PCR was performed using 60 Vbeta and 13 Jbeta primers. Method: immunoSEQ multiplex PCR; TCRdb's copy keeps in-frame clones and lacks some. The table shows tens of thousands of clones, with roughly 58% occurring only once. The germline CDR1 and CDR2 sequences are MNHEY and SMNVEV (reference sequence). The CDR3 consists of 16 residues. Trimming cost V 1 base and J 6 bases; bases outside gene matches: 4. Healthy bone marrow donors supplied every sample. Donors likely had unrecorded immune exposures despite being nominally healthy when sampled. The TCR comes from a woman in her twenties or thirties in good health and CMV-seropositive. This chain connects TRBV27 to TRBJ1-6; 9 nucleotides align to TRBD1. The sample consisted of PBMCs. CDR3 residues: CASSLFKGQGNSPLHF. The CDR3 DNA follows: TGTGCCAGCAGTTTATTCAAGGGACAGGGTAATTCACCCCTCCACTTT.